This paragraph reports one TCR beta chain. What it binds is not known. These data are taken from a study of T cell responses to AZD1222 COVID-19 vaccine. Regarding the study as a whole: Recipients of AZD1222 seropositive at baseline numbered only 5 or 6. The span of vaccine-associated CD4 TCRs extended across spike, with dominance at 160-218 and 743-854. Epitopes outside B.1.351 and B.1.1.7 mutated regions reportedly drew nearly half of spike TCRs. Repertoire samples came only from after the peak T cell response.

Profiling relied on immunoSEQ multiplex PCR, and the TCRdb table lists in-frame clones only, not all of them. The sample has about 86,000 clones; approximately 82% are singletons. The V end lost 2 bases, the J end lost 1 base, and 9 bases lay between the germline ends. This CDR3 is 14 amino acids long. Germline V gene sequence: CDR1 SGHDT, CDR2 YYEEEE. The receptor comes from an adult in good health. Sequences were derived from peripheral blood, sampled on day 0 of AZD1222 vaccination. This chain uses TRBV5-6 with TRBJ1-1; no reliable D call. CDR3 region: CASSLYTRNTEAFF. The CDR3 nucleotides read TGTGCCAGCAGCTTATACACGAGGAACACTGAAGCTTTCTTT.